This TCR beta chain was recorded in a study of blood T cell repertoires in COVID-19 (dated by TCRdb to about 2020). Regarding the research as a whole: Samples from collaborators originated in the United States, Italy and Spain and spanned both the acute and convalescent phases of COVID-19. Samples came from the ongoing ImmuneRACE study (first 160 participants) plus 1,254 subjects from 6 global collaborators. The sample metadata nearly always contained a de-identified subject ID, COVID-19 status, age in years and sex. Deeply sampled blood TCRbeta repertoires from subjects exposed to, actively infected with, or recovered from COVID-19 were included in the dataset. The material from the prospective study consisted of cDNA or gDNA derived from T cells, B-cell-depleted T cells, or PBMCs. Where HLA class I and class II types were available, the types were taken from metadata supplied by the sample provider, not from assay-based typing. A freely available public database, intended as a resource for researchers studying the immune response to SARS-CoV-2, is where the repertoires were released. General conclusions and limits of the study: How much clinical and demographic metadata was included differed by source and by participant, and the metadata was provided uncurated.

The collaborating institutions used their own protocols to collect whole blood in K2EDTA tubes. For TCRbeta analysis, collaborator samples were shipped as frozen whole blood, as isolated PBMCs, or as DNA extracted from either sample type. The CDR3 holds 16 amino acids from the cysteine to the phenylalanine. CDR3 DNA only is kept here, 48 bases in frame from base 1. Reading the germline V gene gives CDR1 SGHRS and CDR2 YFSETQ. V is pruned by 0 bases and J by 4 bases, leaving 5 bases of the junction without a gene match. Worth noting for this clone: Its binding antigen is unknown. The sample holds no much larger clone one base away, and base qualities are not on file.

TCRbeta CDR3 regions were amplified from genomic DNA using the immunoSEQ Assay, a bias-controlled multiplex PCR. The study's processing was this. Within the assay, amplification of reference gene primers was used to estimate how many nucleated cells each sample contained. Sequence reads were collapsed and filtered to measure the absolute abundance of every unique TCRbeta CDR3 rearrangement. For each sample, productive Simpson clonality was calculated as the square root of Simpson's diversity index over productive rearrangements. In its TCRdb copy, this immuneACCESS table keeps in-frame sequences only and misses some clones. Where compared with another copy, unresolved V genes explain less than half of these, and the others have no known cause. D and trimming come from the DNA, and the V and J calls and clone size come from that table. Recorded for this sample are over 130,000 clones; approximately 80% of them occurred a single time. The top ten clones comprise roughly 2.3% of the sample.

Sequencing was carried out using peripheral blood. The source is a man between 65 and 85 years old with acute or convalescent COVID-19. The chain employs TRBV5-1 and TRBJ1-1, with 11 bases matching TRBD1. The CDR3 is CASSLARTGGGTEAFF. The DNA sequence is as follows: TGCGCCAGCAGCTTGGCCCGGACAGGGGGCGGCACTGAAGCTTTCTTT.